This T cell receptor (beta chain) was captured by sequencing in a study of T-cell reconstitution after alpha-beta-depleted transplantation in children. Unique molecular identifiers tagged the TCRbeta library. TCRdb passed the PCR reads through MiXCR, listing each CDR3 protein once. The data show hundreds of thousands of distinct CDR3 sequences, around 16% seen once. The V segment lost 8 bases and the J segment 3 bases; nucleotides outside the gene matches: 11. The CDR3 has 16 residues. This clonotype was observed a few times. The clonotype was recovered from a human donor who donated a stem cell graft to a child with acute myeloid leukemia. Sequencing was performed on PBMCs from the stem cell graft donor, taken from the stem cell graft. J is TRBJ1-2 and V is TRBV12-3 or TRBV12-4; 11 bases align to TRBD1. The CDR3 region is CASEDPGQGEDYGYTF. The DNA for the CDR3 is TGTGCCAGCGAAGACCCGGGACAGGGGGAGGACTATGGCTACACCTTC.